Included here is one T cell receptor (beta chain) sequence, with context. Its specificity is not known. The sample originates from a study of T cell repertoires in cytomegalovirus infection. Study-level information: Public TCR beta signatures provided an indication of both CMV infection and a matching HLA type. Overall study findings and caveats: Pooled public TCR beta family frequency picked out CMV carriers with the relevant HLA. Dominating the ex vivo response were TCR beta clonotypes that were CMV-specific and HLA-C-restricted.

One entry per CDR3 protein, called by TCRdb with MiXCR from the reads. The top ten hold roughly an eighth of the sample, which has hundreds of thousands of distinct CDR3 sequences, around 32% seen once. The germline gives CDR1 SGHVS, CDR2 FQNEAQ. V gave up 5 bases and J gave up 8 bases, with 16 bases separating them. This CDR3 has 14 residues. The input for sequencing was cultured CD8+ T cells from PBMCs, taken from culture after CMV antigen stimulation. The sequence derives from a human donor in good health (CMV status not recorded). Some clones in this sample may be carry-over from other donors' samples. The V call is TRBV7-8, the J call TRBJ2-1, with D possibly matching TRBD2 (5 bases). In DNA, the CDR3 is TGTGCCAGCAGCCCTAAAGGAGGAGGCCATGAGCAGTTCTTC. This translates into CASSPKGGGHEQFF.